The 3 T cell receptor beta chains reported below all come from one sample, sequenced in a study of blood T cell repertoires in COVID-19. Only in-frame clones appear in the TCRdb table, and some are missing; sequencing was by immunoSEQ multiplex PCR. The table includes around 260,000 clones, 86% detected once. Sequencing input: peripheral blood. All receptors derive from a woman in her twenties or thirties with active or convalescent COVID-19.

This clone has just a few counts. This chain joins TRBV5-1 and TRBJ2-7, with 9 bases matching TRBD1. Unmatched junction bases numbered 9, after V lost 0 bases and J lost 2 bases. The CDR3 loop spans 17 amino acids. Per germline, CDR1 SGHRS and CDR2 YFSETQ. The CDR3 coding sequence is TGCGCCAGCAGCTTGGATACAGGGGGCGCAAGCGCCTACGAGCAGTACTTC. This sequence encodes CASSLDTGGASAYEQYF.

This chain links TRBV4-1 with TRBJ1-1; a possible D gene is TRBD1 (5 bases). This CDR3 has 14 residues. CDR1 is MGHRA and CDR2 is YSYEKL in the germline V gene. V lost 4 bases and J 6 bases, leaving 15 bases between the germline ends. In nucleotides, the CDR3 is TGCGCCAGCAGCCTTAAACAGGTTGACGCTGAAGCTTTCTTT. Translated: CASSLKQVDAEAFF.

The rearrangement links TRBV4-2 to TRBJ2-3; TRBD2 matches 9 bases. With V trimmed by 0 bases and J by 2 bases, 15 bases remained unmatched. This CDR3 has 20 amino acids. Germline V gives CDR1 LGHNA, CDR2 YNFKEQ. In DNA, the CDR3 is TGTGCCAGCAGCCAAGAGAGCTCGGTCGGGGCGGGGGGGCTCACAGATACGCAGTATTTT. Protein: CASSQESSVGAGGLTDTQYF.